This T cell receptor beta chain comes out of a study of T cell repertoires in ileal Crohn's disease. Looking at the study overall: At postoperative colonoscopy, neoterminal ileum biopsies were taken as M6.

CDR3 length: 15 residues. The germline V gene encodes CDR1 KGHSH and CDR2 LQKENI. Trimming removed 3 bases from V and 4 bases from J; junction bases left unmatched: 6. TCRdb's copy holds only in-frame clones and misses some; the assay was immunoSEQ multiplex PCR. The repertoire holds approximately 10,000 clones, with around 79% as singletons. Time point specified: neoterminal ileum biopsy at postoperative endoscopy, about 6 months after surgery. The rearrangement links TRBV18 to TRBJ1-2; 9 bases map to TRBD1. Sequences were obtained from ileal tissue. The receptor's source is an adult with Crohn's disease. DNA for the CDR3: TGTGCCAGCTCACCCGACGGACAGGGGAGCTATGGCTACACCTTC. This translates into CASSPDGQGSYGYTF.